A single sample gave rise to the 24 T cell receptor beta chains below, sequenced in a study of blood T cell repertoires in COVID-19. Data came from immunoSEQ multiplex PCR; TCRdb stores just in-frame clones and leaves some out. The profile shows over 150,000 clones, approximately 83% of them singletons. The sample consisted of peripheral blood. All receptors come from a woman aged 35 to 49 with COVID-19, enrolled during active disease.

The V call is TRBV6-4, the J call TRBJ2-3; no clear D gene. The CDR3 has 14 amino acids. From germline, CDR1 is MRHNA and CDR2 SNTAGT. The germline V and J ends were trimmed by 4 bases and 0 bases, with 8 bases remaining between them. The CDR3 DNA is TGTGCCAGCAGTGTCAAACAGAGCACAGATACGCAGTATTTT. This gives the protein CASSVKQSTDTQYF.

The chain couples TRBV4-1 to TRBJ2-4; TRBD2 agrees at 7 bases. Germline V gene data show CDR1 as MGHRA and CDR2 as YSYEKL. Trimming took 1 base from V and 6 from J; bases not matched to a gene: 9. The CDR3 spans 16 residues. The CDR3 sequence: CASSQVASGRTNIQYF. The CDR3, as DNA: TGCGCCAGCAGCCAAGTGGCTAGCGGCAGAACAAACATTCAGTACTTC.

The V and J genes are TRBV15 and TRBJ1-1; 7 bases agree with TRBD1. From germline, CDR1 is LNHNV and CDR2 YYDKDF (reference sequence). This CDR3 comprises 18 residues. V trimming: 6 bases; J trimming: 6 bases; junction bases outside the gene matches: 22. Written as DNA, the CDR3 is TGTGCCACCAGAGGCTACGGTCGGGACAGTGGGAGACACGCTGAAGCTTTCTTT. Its translation: CATRGYGRDSGRHAEAFF.

This clone was observed once. The chain couples TRBV19 to TRBJ1-1; D gene ambiguous. The CDR3 runs to 11 residues. Germline V gives CDR1 LNHDA, CDR2 SQIVND (reference sequence). With 8 bases removed from V and 4 bases from J, the gap between germline ends came to 8 bases. Here the CDR3 reads CASALGTEAFF. Here the CDR3 DNA reads TGTGCCAGTGCACTTGGCACTGAAGCTTTCTTT.

This chain uses TRBV4-2 with TRBJ2-1; TRBD2 is a possible D gene (6 bases). Germline lookup yields CDR1 LGHNA and CDR2 YNFKEQ. The CDR3 totals 13 residues. The V gene lost 3 bases and the J gene lost 8 bases, with 11 bases spanning the gap. The CDR3 nucleotides read TGTGCCAGCAGCCAGTCATGGGGGGATGAGCAGTTCTTC. Residues: CASSQSWGDEQFF.

The chain combines TRBV19 with TRBJ1-1; D remains ambiguous. The CDR3 is 14 amino acids. Germline V gene sequence: CDR1 LNHDA, CDR2 SQIVND (reference sequence). Trimming pared 5 bases from V and 3 bases from J, leaving 13 bases between. The CDR3 protein is CASSRSGWDTEAFF. The CDR3 DNA reads as TGTGCCAGTAGTCGGTCGGGGTGGGACACTGAAGCTTTCTTT. The full variable domain, in which reference TRBV19 and TRBJ1-1 provide the parts outside the CDR3, is DGGITQSPKYLFRKEGQNVTLSCEQNLNHDAMYWYRQDPGQGLRLIYYSQIVNDFQKGDIAEGYSVSREKKESFPLTVTSAQKNPTAFYLCASSRSGWDTEAFFGQGTRLTVV.

This chain joins TRBV12-3 or TRBV12-4 and TRBJ2-1; a possible D gene is TRBD2 (6 bases). CDR3 length: 13 residues. The germline V and J ends were trimmed by 5 bases and 15 bases, with 20 bases remaining between them. The CDR3 DNA follows: TGTGCCAGCAGTCCCCAAACCCTCGGGGAGGCGTTCTTC. Protein sequence: CASSPQTLGEAFF.

This clone was counted once. The chain couples TRBV27 to TRBJ1-1, with no clear D. Germline V gene data show CDR1 as MNHEY and CDR2 as SMNVEV (reference sequence). The V gene lost 3 bases and the J gene lost 5 bases, with 10 bases spanning the gap. This CDR3 is built from 13 residues. In nucleotides, the CDR3 is TGTGCCAGCAGTTTGGCCCGACAAACTGAAGCTTTCTTT. This translates into CASSLARQTEAFF.

The rearrangement uses TRBV7-6 and TRBJ1-1; D unresolved. The germline V gene has CDR1 SGHVS and CDR2 FNYEAQ. Trimming took off 7 bases at V and 3 bases at J, with 15 bases between the two ends. The CDR3 runs 14 residues. The CDR3 nucleotides are TGTGCCAGCATAGAGGGCCGGTACCACACTGAAGCTTTCTTT. It is translated as CASIEGRYHTEAFF.

The chain has TRBV2 and TRBJ2-4, with TRBD1 identical over 8 bases. Unmatched junction bases numbered 4, after V lost 3 bases and J lost 3 bases. Germline V gives CDR1 SNHLY, CDR2 FYNNEI. The CDR3 runs to 15 residues. The CDR3 DNA reads as TGTGCCAGCAGTGACGCCGGGACAGGCAAAAACATTCAGTACTTC. Its translation is CASSDAGTGKNIQYF. Filled out from reference TRBV2 and TRBJ2-4, the complete variable domain reads EPEVTQTPSHQVTQMGQEVILRCVPISNHLYFYWYRQILGQKVEFLVSFYNNEISEKSEIFDDQFSVERPDGSNFTLKIRSTKLEDSAMYFCASSDAGTGKNIQYFGAGTRLSVL.

The chain couples TRBV19 to TRBJ2-7, with 7 positions matching TRBD1. V trimming: 4 bases; J trimming: 0 bases; junction bases outside the gene matches: 6. The CDR3 totals 15 residues. Germline values: CDR1 LNHDA, CDR2 SQIVND (reference sequence). DNA for the CDR3: TGTGCCAGTAGTACACCGGGACAGAGCTCCTACGAGCAGTACTTC. This gives the protein CASSTPGQSSYEQYF.

This chain connects TRBV19 to TRBJ1-1; D call uncertain. Per germline, CDR1 LNHDA and CDR2 SQIVND (reference sequence). CDR3 length equals 14 residues. Deletions cut 6 bases from V and 3 bases from J, with 14 bases between. The CDR3 region has the DNA TGTGCCAGTAGCAGCCCCCGGAGAGACACTGAAGCTTTCTTT. It yields the protein CASSSPRRDTEAFF.

This clone was seen a few times. The chain recombines TRBV28 with TRBJ1-6, with D perhaps matching TRBD1 (6 bases). Per germline, CDR1 MDHEN and CDR2 SYDVKM. The CDR3 is made up of 12 amino acids. Trimming removed 5 bases at V and 10 bases at J, with 9 bases between. This chain's CDR3 is CASSPQGSPLHF. The DNA of the CDR3 is TGTGCCAGCAGTCCACAGGGCTCACCCCTCCACTTT.

In its sample, this clone was seen a few times. The chain combines TRBV5-1 with TRBJ1-2, with unresolved D. V lost 2 bases and J lost 6, with 17 bases in between. This CDR3 has 15 residues. The germline V gene has CDR1 SGHRS and CDR2 YFSETQ. CDR3 in amino acids: CASSFIASGRDGYTF. Written as DNA, the CDR3 is TGCGCCAGCAGCTTTATAGCCTCGGGAAGAGATGGCTACACCTTC.

This clone was seen a few times. This chain links TRBV28 with TRBJ1-1; tentatively, D is TRBD1 (5 bases). The CDR3 is 13 residues long. V lost 7 bases to trimming and J lost 2 bases, with 11 bases between them. Germline V lookup: CDR1 MDHEN, CDR2 SYDVKM. In DNA, the CDR3 is TGTGCCAGCAAAGGGGATCTTAACACTGAAGCTTTCTTT. Residues: CASKGDLNTEAFF.

The chain recombines TRBV5-4 with TRBJ1-2; D ambiguous. CDR3 length: 12 residues. Between the trimmed V and J ends, which lost 0 bases and 4 bases, there was a span of 4 bases. The germline CDR1 and CDR2 sequences are SGHNT and YYREEE (reference sequence). In DNA, the CDR3 is TGTGCCAGCAGCTTGGGCGGCTATGGCTACACCTTC. Protein product: CASSLGGYGYTF.

This rearrangement joins TRBV5-1 to TRBJ2-2; 10 nucleotides match TRBD1. The ends lost 4 bases at V and 5 bases at J; junction bases unmatched: 8. Germline V lookup: CDR1 SGHRS, CDR2 YFSETQ. The CDR3 sequence is 16 residues long. For the CDR3, the DNA is TGCGCCAGCAGCCTTCGGACAGGGGGTATAACCGGGGAGCTGTTTTTT. It encodes CASSLRTGGITGELFF.

This clone was picked up a small number of times. The chain carries TRBV29-1 and TRBJ1-4; possible D gene TRBD1, 6 bases. V lost 6 bases and J 5 bases, leaving 13 bases between the germline ends. CDR1 is SQVTM and CDR2 is ANQGSEA in the germline V gene. CDR3 size: 13 residues. This CDR3 is CSVVGQTNEKLFF. The CDR3 DNA reads TGCAGCGTAGTCGGACAGACCAATGAAAAACTGTTTTTT.

The gene calls are TRBV27 and TRBJ2-3; TRBD2 matches 7 bases. Trimming cost V 5 bases and J 3 bases; bases outside gene matches: 11. The CDR3 has 16 amino acids. Germline V gives CDR1 MNHEY, CDR2 SMNVEV (reference sequence). The CDR3 region has the DNA TGTGCCAGCAGTGGCCTCTGGGGGGGTACGACAGATACGCAGTATTTT. This translates into CASSGLWGGTTDTQYF.

The chain links TRBV7-2 to TRBJ2-3; D gene ambiguous. Germline V CDR1 and CDR2: SGHTA, FQGNSA. The CDR3 has 14 residues. V was clipped by 1 base and J by 4 bases, with 9 bases between them. CDR3 sequence reads: CASSLGLAADTQYF. CDR3 sequence (DNA): TGTGCCAGCAGCTTAGGGCTGGCGGCAGATACGCAGTATTTT.

V is TRBV3-1 (or the pseudogene TRBV3-2) and J is TRBJ1-3; 10 positions agree with TRBD1. This CDR3 region has 17 residues. Germline assignment: CDR1 LGHDT and CDR2 YNNKEL (reference sequence). V trimming: 1 base; J trimming: 4 bases; junction bases outside the gene matches: 7. This CDR3 is CASSQVLRQGAGNTIYF. The CDR3 DNA reads TGTGCCAGCAGCCAAGTCCTTCGACAGGGGGCCGGAAACACCATATATTTT.

This rearrangement joins TRBV6-5 to TRBJ1-1; D possibly corresponds to TRBD1 (6 bases). CDR3 length: 15 residues. In germline, CDR1 is MNHEY, CDR2 SVGAGI. Trimming shortened V by 6 bases and J by 4 bases, and 18 bases separated the two germline ends. CDR3: CASRPPSGGFTEAFF. CDR3 DNA sequence: TGTGCCAGCAGGCCCCCCTCGGGGGGCTTCACTGAAGCTTTCTTT.

The chain uses TRBV9 and TRBJ1-2, with D possibly TRBD1 on 5 matching bases. The germline V and J ends were trimmed by 0 bases and 8 bases, with 20 bases remaining between them. The germline V gene encodes CDR1 SGDLS and CDR2 YYNGEE. The CDR3 loop spans 16 amino acids. CDR3 loop: CASSVATFGGEKGYTF. CDR3 DNA sequence: TGTGCCAGCAGCGTAGCTACATTTGGGGGGGAGAAAGGCTACACCTTC.

V and J are TRBV7-6 and TRBJ1-3; a possible D gene is TRBD1 (5 bases). Trimming stripped 5 bases from V and 0 bases from J, with 14 bases between. The germline V gene has CDR1 SGHVS and CDR2 FNYEAQ. This CDR3 has 16 residues. DNA for the CDR3: TGTGCCAGCAGCAACCCACAGGATGACTCTGGAAACACCATATATTTT. It translates to CASSNPQDDSGNTIYF.